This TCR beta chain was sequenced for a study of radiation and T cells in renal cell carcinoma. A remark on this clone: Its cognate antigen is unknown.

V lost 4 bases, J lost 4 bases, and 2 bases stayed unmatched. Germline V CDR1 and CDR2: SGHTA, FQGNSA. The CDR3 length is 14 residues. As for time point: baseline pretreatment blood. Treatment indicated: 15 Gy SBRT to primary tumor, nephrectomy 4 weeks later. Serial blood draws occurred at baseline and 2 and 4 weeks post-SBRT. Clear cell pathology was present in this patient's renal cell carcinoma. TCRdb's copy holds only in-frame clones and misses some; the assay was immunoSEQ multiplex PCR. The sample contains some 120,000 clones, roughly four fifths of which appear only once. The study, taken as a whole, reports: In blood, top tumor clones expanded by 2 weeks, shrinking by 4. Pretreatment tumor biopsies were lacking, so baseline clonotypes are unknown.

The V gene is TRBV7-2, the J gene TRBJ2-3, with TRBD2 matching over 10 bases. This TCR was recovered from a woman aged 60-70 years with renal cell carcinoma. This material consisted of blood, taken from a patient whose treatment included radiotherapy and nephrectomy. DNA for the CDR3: TGTGCCAGCAGCTCGGGACTAGCGTCAGATACGCAGTATTTT. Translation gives CASSSGLASDTQYF.